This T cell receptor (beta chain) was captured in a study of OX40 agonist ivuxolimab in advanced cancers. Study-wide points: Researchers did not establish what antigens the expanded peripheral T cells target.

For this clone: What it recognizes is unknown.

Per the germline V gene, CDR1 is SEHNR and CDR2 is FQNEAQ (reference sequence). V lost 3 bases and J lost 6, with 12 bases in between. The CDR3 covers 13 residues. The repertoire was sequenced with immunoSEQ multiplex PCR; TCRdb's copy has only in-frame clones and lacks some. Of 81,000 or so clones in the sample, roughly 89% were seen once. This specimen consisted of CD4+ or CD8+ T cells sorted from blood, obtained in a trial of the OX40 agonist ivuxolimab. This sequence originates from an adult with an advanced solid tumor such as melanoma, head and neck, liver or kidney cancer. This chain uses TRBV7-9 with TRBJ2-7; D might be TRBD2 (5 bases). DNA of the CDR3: TGTGCCAGCAGCTTTCCTACGGGATTCGAGCAGTACTTC. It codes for CASSFPTGFEQYF.